Given below is one TCR beta chain in context. Antigen: not known. TCRdb keeps only in-frame clones here, not all; method: immunoSEQ multiplex PCR. The data contain 20,000 to 30,000 clones, 70% to 85% of them singletons. This sample is part of a study of lymphopenia after photon versus proton radiotherapy. The CDR3 has 14 residues. Germline V gene data show CDR1 as LNHNV and CDR2 as YYDKDF (reference sequence). V lost 2 bases and J lost 2, with 7 bases in between. General study findings and limits: Photon-treated patients lost naive T cells and TCR diversity; proton-treated stayed stable.

This specimen consisted of peripheral blood, obtained from a patient treated with proton-based radiotherapy. The chain carries TRBV15 and TRBJ2-1; tentative D call: TRBD1 (6 bases). The sequence derives from a woman in her 70s with pancreatic cancer. CDR3 in amino acids: CATSRQGTYNEQFF. CDR3 DNA sequence: TGTGCCACCAGCAGACAGGGGACCTACAATGAGCAGTTCTTC.